This T cell receptor beta chain was retrieved from a study of identical twins. Overall study findings and caveats: Conclusions were drawn cross-sectionally by statistical analysis, without following the same donors. Shared out-of-frame alpha sequences (those common to twins) showed excess low generation probability.

Concerning this clonotype itself: Its cognate antigen is unknown.

This CDR3 is built from 14 residues. V was pared by 1 base and J by 5 bases, with 6 bases between. Germline CDR1 reads KGHSH; CDR2 reads LQKENI. Addition of a universal primer site occurred through template switching, and cDNA carried unique molecular identifiers. TCRdb analysed the 5' RACE reads with MiXCR anew, one entry per CDR3 protein. The sample carries about 730,000 distinct CDR3 sequences, over 20% recorded once. These data also featured in a second study, about T cells expressing NK-cell markers. That source notes: These clonotypes also led the CD3+CD56-NKG2C+ fraction in a handful of donors.

The sequence came from a woman under 30 in good health. The chain has TRBV18 and TRBJ1-6, with D uncertain. The source material was PBMCs. DNA of the CDR3: TGTGCCAGCTCACCACTCCGGGATAATTCACCCCTCCACTTT. Amino acid sequence: CASSPLRDNSPLHF.